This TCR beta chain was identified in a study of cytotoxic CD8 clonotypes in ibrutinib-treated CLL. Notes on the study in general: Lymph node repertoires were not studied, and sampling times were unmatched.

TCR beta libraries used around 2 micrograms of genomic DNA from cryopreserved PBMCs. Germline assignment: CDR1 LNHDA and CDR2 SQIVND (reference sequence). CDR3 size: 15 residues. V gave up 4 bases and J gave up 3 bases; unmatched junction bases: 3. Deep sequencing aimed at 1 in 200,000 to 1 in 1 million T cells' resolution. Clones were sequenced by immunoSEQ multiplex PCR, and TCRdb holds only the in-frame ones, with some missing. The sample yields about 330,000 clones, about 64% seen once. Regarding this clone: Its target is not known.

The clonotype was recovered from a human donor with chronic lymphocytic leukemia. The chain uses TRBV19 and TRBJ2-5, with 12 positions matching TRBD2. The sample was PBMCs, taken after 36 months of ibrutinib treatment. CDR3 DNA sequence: TGTGCCAGTAGTACGACTAGCGGGGGAAAAGAGACCCAGTACTTC. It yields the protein CASSTTSGGKETQYF.